A selection of T cell receptor beta chains follows, all from one sample in a study of cytomegalovirus exposure and HLA in healthy donors. Profiled with immunoSEQ multiplex PCR; TCRdb holds only in-frame clones, not every one. The sample lists about 200,000 clones, nearly 80% occurring once. The sequenced sample was PBMCs. These receptor sequences come from a male donor in good health and CMV-seronegative. The CDR3 runs from the conserved cysteine through the conserved F or W. The order of the fields is clone size, J gene, D gene, V gene, CDR3 protein, CDR3 DNA. The D gene is left open where the match is weak. Clone size, where shown, is once, few, many, or a class for clones that have expanded.

>-|TRBJ1-2|TRBD1|TRBV4-2
CASSQGTGGYGYTF
TGTGCCAGCAGCCAAGGGACAGGGGGCTATGGCTACACCTTC
>-|TRBJ1-4|TRBD1|TRBV6-6
CASSSGTGGLNEKLFF
TGTGCCAGCAGCTCCGGGACAGGCGGATTAAATGAAAAACTGTTTTTT
>few|TRBJ2-1|-|TRBV4-1
CASSQMGSGVGEQFF
TGCGCCAGCAGCCAAATGGGGTCGGGGGTGGGTGAGCAGTTCTTC
>-|TRBJ1-2|-|TRBV7-2
CASSLGVIYGYTF
TGTGCCAGCAGCTTGGGAGTAATCTATGGCTACACCTTC
>-|TRBJ1-1|-|TRBV2
CASSEVVQGTTEAFF
TGTGCCAGCAGTGAAGTGGTCCAGGGTACTACTGAAGCTTTCTTT
>-|TRBJ2-1|TRBD2|TRBV7-8
CASSLALAGGPEYNEQFF
TGTGCCAGCAGCTTAGCCCTAGCGGGAGGGCCGGAGTACAATGAGCAGTTCTTC
>-|TRBJ2-5|TRBD1|TRBV7-7
CASSPQKGLSEGQGGETQYF
TGTGCCAGCAGCCCACAGAAGGGCCTTTCTGAGGGACAGGGGGGAGAGACCCAGTACTTC
>-|TRBJ2-7|-|TRBV11-2
CASSLTPGYEQYF
TGTGCCAGCAGCTTAACTCCAGGCTACGAGCAGTACTTC
>few|TRBJ2-7|-|TRBV7-2
CASSLVTYEQYF
TGTGCCAGCAGCTTAGTAACCTACGAGCAGTACTTC
>once|TRBJ2-5|TRBD1|TRBV28
CASSLDRVLETQYF
TGTGCCAGCAGTCTCGACAGGGTCTTAGAGACCCAGTACTTC
>-|TRBJ1-6|-|TRBV15
CATSRDRGYNSPLHF
TGTGCCACCAGCAGAGATCGGGGATATAATTCACCCCTCCACTTT
>-|TRBJ1-6|-|TRBV28
CASSSLGEGGSPLHF
TGTGCCAGCAGTTCCCTAGGGGAAGGTGGGTCACCCCTCCACTTT
>-|TRBJ2-7|-|TRBV2
CASRARDAYEQYF
TGTGCCAGTCGTGCTCGGGATGCCTACGAGCAGTACTTC
>few|TRBJ2-1|TRBD2|TRBV5-4
CASSLGAGGAYNEQFF
TGTGCCAGCAGCTTGGGCGCGGGAGGGGCCTACAATGAGCAGTTCTTC